This TCR beta chain derives from a study of cytomegalovirus exposure and HLA in healthy donors. Points from the study as a whole: What a later analysis showed was that several of the most significant clusters appeared linked to common viral pathogens. Researchers catalogued approximately 160 TCR beta chains as cytomegalovirus-associated. What a later analysis reportedly showed was that an Asian-associated ancestry cluster had fewer N-insertions than the approximately 720-donor mean.

Among the donors, all were healthy bone marrow donors. The CDR3 is 15 amino acids. V shed 5 bases, J shed 6 bases, and the junction held 10 bases outside the gene matches. Germline V gives CDR1 SEHNR, CDR2 FQNEAQ (reference sequence). A remark on this clone: Antigen: not known.

PCR involved 60 Vbeta and 13 Jbeta primers. Produced via immunoSEQ multiplex PCR; TCRdb's table is partial and in-frame only. The table has 65,000 or so clones, 70% to 80% seen once. The sequencing input was PBMCs. This TCR was recovered from a middle-aged woman in good health and CMV-seropositive. This chain connects TRBV7-9 to TRBJ1-1; 9 nucleotides match TRBD1. The CDR3 coding sequence is TGTGCCAGCAGCATCTCCGGGACAGGGCTTTCTGAAGCTTTCTTT. Translation gives CASSISGTGLSEAFF.